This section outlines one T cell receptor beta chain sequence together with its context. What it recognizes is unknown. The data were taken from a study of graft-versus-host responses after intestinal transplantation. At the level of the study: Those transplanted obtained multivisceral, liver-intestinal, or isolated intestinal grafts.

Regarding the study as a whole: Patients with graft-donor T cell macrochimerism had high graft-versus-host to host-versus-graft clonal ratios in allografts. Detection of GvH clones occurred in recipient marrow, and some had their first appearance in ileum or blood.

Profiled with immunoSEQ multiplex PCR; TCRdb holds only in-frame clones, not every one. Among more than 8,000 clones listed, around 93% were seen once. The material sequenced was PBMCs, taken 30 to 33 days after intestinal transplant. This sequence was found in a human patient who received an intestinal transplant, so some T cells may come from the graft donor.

CDR3 nucleotides: TGTGCCAGCAGCTTCCGGGGGGGCCCAGATACGCAGTATTTT. Translation gives CASSFRGGPDTQYF. This rearrangement joins TRBV9 to TRBJ2-3, with TRBD2 matching 8 bases. This CDR3 has 14 amino acids. Germline trimming cut 4 bases from V and 4 bases from J; bases unmatched to any gene: 5. CDR1 and CDR2 from the germline V gene are SGDLS and YYNGEE.